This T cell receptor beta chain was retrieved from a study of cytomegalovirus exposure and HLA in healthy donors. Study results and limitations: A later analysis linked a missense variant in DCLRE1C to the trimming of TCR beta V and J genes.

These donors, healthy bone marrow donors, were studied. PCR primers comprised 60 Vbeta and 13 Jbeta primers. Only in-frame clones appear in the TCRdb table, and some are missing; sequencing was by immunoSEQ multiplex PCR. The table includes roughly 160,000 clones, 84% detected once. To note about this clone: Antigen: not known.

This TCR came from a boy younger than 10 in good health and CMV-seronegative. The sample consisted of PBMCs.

CDR3 sequence reads: CASRYRGNQPQHF. DNA for the CDR3: TGTGCCAGCCGGTACAGGGGCAATCAGCCCCAGCATTTT. The chain is built from TRBV27 and TRBJ1-5, with D perhaps matching TRBD1 (6 bases). V was cut by 8 bases and J by 2 bases, with 10 bases left in between. The germline V gene has CDR1 MNHEY and CDR2 SMNVEV (reference sequence). The CDR3 is 13 amino acids.